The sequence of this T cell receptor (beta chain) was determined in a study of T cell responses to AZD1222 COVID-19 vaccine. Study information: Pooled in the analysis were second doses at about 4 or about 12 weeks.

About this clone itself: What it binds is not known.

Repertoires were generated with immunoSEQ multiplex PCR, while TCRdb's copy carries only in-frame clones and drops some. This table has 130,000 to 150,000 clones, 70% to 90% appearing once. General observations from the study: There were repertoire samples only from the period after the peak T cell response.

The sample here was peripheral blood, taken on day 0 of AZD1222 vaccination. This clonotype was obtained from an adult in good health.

CDR3 DNA: TGTGCCAGCAGACCAGACAGGGGGCGCGGGGGCTACACCTTC. This translates into CASRPDRGRGGYTF. J is TRBJ1-2 and V is TRBV7-2; 10 bases agree with TRBD1. Germline loops: CDR1 SGHTA, CDR2 FQGNSA. The CDR3 length is 14 residues. V lost 6 bases, J lost 8 bases, and 9 bases stayed unmatched.